Below are 2 T cell receptor beta chains sequenced from a single sample in a study of TIL therapy for anti-PD-1-resistant metastatic lung cancer. The immunoSEQ assay was v3. Data came from immunoSEQ multiplex PCR; TCRdb stores just in-frame clones and leaves some out. The sample has tens of thousands of clones, 80% to 90% seen once. Time point noted: pre-treatment sample, taken before nivolumab and TIL therapy. Source: blood, taken at baseline. Receptor source: a person aged 25-85 years with non-small cell lung cancer.

The chain combines TRBV10-1 with TRBJ1-5, with 7 positions matching TRBD1. The CDR3 totals 14 residues. Germline V CDR1 and CDR2: WNHNN, SYGVQD (reference sequence). V was pared by 7 bases and J by 5 bases, with 8 bases of the junction left unmatched. The CDR3 bases are TGCGCCAGCACTCCCCGACAGGGCTATCAGCCCCAGCATTTT. Protein sequence: CASTPRQGYQPQHF.

The genes are TRBV27 and TRBJ2-7; 7 bases map to TRBD2. V gave up 2 bases and J gave up 1 base; unmatched junction bases: 5. The CDR3 is 15 residues long. Germline CDR1 MNHEY, CDR2 SMNVEV (reference sequence). The CDR3 DNA reads TGTGCCAGCAGTTTAGTTAGCGGGCAGTCCTACGAGCAGTACTTC. This encodes CASSLVSGQSYEQYF.